The 14 T cell receptor beta chains presented below share a single source sample, sequenced in a study of regulatory T cells in long-lasting Graves disease. Building the TCR beta libraries relied on iRepertoire HTBI primers, and CDR3 regions underwent Arm-PCR. Using its own MiXCR run on the multiplex PCR reads, TCRdb lists one record per CDR3 protein. The data contain roughly 700,000 distinct CDR3 sequences, approximately 29% of them singletons. The time point is: persistent/refractory GD, antithyroid drugs over 5 years with positive TRAb. The TCR library was prepared using RNA isolated from PBMCs. The sample in question was peripheral blood mononuclear cells (PBMCs), obtained when the disease was refractory, from a patient treated with antithyroid drugs. All receptors derive from a female donor with Graves disease.

J is TRBJ2-7 and V is TRBV2, with D unresolved. With 1 base removed from V and 3 bases from J, the gap between germline ends came to 7 bases. The CDR3 has 13 residues. The germline V gene encodes CDR1 SNHLY and CDR2 FYNNEI. In DNA, the CDR3 is TGTGCCAGCAGTGAAGAAGTGCACTACGAGCAGTACTTC. Translation: CASSEEVHYEQYF.

The genes are TRBV3-1 and TRBJ1-2, with TRBD1 identical over 9 bases. The CDR3 has 16 residues. Trimming at V came to 0 bases and at J to 4 bases, leaving 6 bases not matched to a gene. Germline V gene data show CDR1 as LGHDT and CDR2 as YNNKEL (reference sequence). The DNA for the CDR3 is TGTGCCAGCAGCCAAGAAAGCCGGACAGGGGTCTATGGCTACACCTTC. Residues: CASSQESRTGVYGYTF.

The CDR3: CASSRTGDPKSLYGYTF. In DNA form, the CDR3 reads TGCGCCAGCAGCAGAACAGGGGACCCTAAGTCTCTCTATGGCTACACCTTC. This sequence joins TRBV5-1 and TRBJ1-2; 7 nucleotides align to TRBD1. V lost 4 bases, J lost 4 bases, and 16 bases stayed unmatched. The CDR3 is 17 amino acids. From germline, CDR1 is SGHRS and CDR2 YFSETQ.

The sample holds many counts of this clonotype. CDR3 loop: CASSWRQGSSNTGELFF. The CDR3 DNA follows: TGTGCCAGCAGCTGGCGACAGGGTTCGTCGAACACCGGGGAGCTGTTTTTT. The V and J genes are TRBV11-2 and TRBJ2-2; 7 nucleotides agree with TRBD1. CDR3 size: 17 residues. CDR1 and CDR2 from the germline V gene are SGHAT and FQNNGV. J lost 0 bases, V lost 4 bases, and 8 bases had no gene match.

On this clonotype itself: This may arise from a read error, as a much more abundant clone is one base away. The chain carries TRBV12-3 or TRBV12-4 and TRBJ2-5; D is perhaps TRBD1 (6 bases). This CDR3 spans 12 amino acids. The CDR3 reads CVSSLQGETQYF. The DNA for the CDR3 is TGTGTCAGCAGCTTACAGGGAGAGACCCAGTACTTC.

The chain recombines TRBV29-1 with TRBJ2-7; 11 nucleotides align to TRBD2. Trimming took 4 bases from V and 7 from J; bases not matched to a gene: 12. Per germline, CDR1 SQVTM and CDR2 ANQGSEA. The CDR3 covers 15 residues. The CDR3 nucleotides read TGCAGCGTTGGAAAGCTGACTAGCGGGAAGTATGAGCAGTACTTC. It translates to CSVGKLTSGKYEQYF.

This clonotype was seen a handful of times. The chain links TRBV6-1 to TRBJ1-5; TRBD1 matches at 7 bases. The CDR3 spans 14 residues. V was clipped by 2 bases and J by 6 bases; unmatched bases: 4. CDR1 and CDR2 from the germline V gene are MNHNS and SASEGT. The CDR3 DNA reads as TGTGCCAGCAGTGAAAAGCCAGGGGGTCAGCCCCAGCATTTT. Its protein is CASSEKPGGQPQHF.

This clonotype came up once. The rearrangement uses TRBV3-1 and TRBJ1-1; 8 bases are a match to TRBD1. The CDR3 covers 16 residues. From germline, CDR1 is LGHDT and CDR2 YNNKEL (reference sequence). V lost 0 bases, J lost 4 bases, and 7 bases stayed unmatched. The CDR3 DNA reads as TGTGCCAGCAGCCAAGATACAGGGGGAGGGACCACTGAAGCTTTCTTT. Its translation: CASSQDTGGGTTEAFF.

This clonotype was recorded a few times. J is TRBJ2-7 and V is TRBV29-1, with D unclear. The CDR3 is made up of 15 amino acids. V was pared by 0 bases and J by 6 bases, with 18 bases between. Germline V CDR1 and CDR2: SQVTM, ANQGSEA. The CDR3 protein is CSVEDLPGPSGEQYF. DNA of the CDR3: TGCAGCGTTGAAGACTTGCCAGGACCATCGGGCGAGCAGTACTTC.

This clonotype was seen more than once but under ten times. This chain joins TRBV3-1 and TRBJ2-7; a weak D match, TRBD1 (6 bases). V was pared by 0 bases and J by 5 bases, with 14 bases between. The CDR3 runs to 15 residues. Germline V gene data show CDR1 as LGHDT and CDR2 as YNNKEL (reference sequence). CDR3 DNA sequence: TGTGCCAGCAGCCAAGAACAGTGGACAGTACACGAGCAGTACTTC. It encodes CASSQEQWTVHEQYF.

This clonotype is a singleton in its sample. The V gene is TRBV7-9, the J gene TRBJ2-2; the D gene could be TRBD1 or TRBD2 (6 bases each). This CDR3 comprises 17 residues. The germline CDR1 and CDR2 sequences are SEHNR and FQNEAQ (reference sequence). Trimming took 5 bases from V and 0 from J, leaving 16 bases between them. The CDR3 nucleotides read TGTGCCAGCAGCCCGGGCGGGGACACCGCGAACACCGGGGAGCTGTTTTTT. Translation gives CASSPGGDTANTGELFF. Looking up the rest from reference TRBV7-9 and TRBJ2-2 gives the full variable domain: DTGVSQNPRHKITKRGQNVTFRCDPISEHNRLYWYRQTLGQGPEFLTYFQNEAQLEKSRLLSDRFSAERPKGSFSTLEIQRTEQGDSAMYLCASSPGGDTANTGELFFGEGSRLTVL.

In regard to this clonotype: No DNA is shown, since the ends of the CDR3 on it are uncertain; the CDR3 is the one TCRdb lists. The V gene is TRBV11-2, the J gene TRBJ1-6; TRBD1 is the table's D call and was not checked against the DNA. Germline V gene lookup returns CDR1 SGHAT and CDR2 FQNNGV. The CDR3 extends over 15 residues, inclusive of both ends. The CDR3 protein is CASSSSGQDNSPLHF.

There are a few counts of this clonotype. The chain employs TRBV20-1 and TRBJ2-5; D is perhaps TRBD2 (6 bases). The germline V and J ends were trimmed by 5 bases and 1 base, with 8 bases remaining between them. The CDR3 totals 12 residues. The germline CDR1 and CDR2 sequences are DFQATT and SNEGSKA (reference sequence). CDR3 amino acids: CSAAGSQETQYF. Written as DNA, the CDR3 is TGCAGTGCTGCCGGGAGCCAAGAGACCCAGTACTTC.

This chain uses TRBV29-1 with TRBJ2-7, with a tentative D call TRBD2 (6 bases). The ends were cut back, 1 base at V and 4 bases at J, with 11 bases in the middle. Germline V gene lookup returns CDR1 SQVTM and CDR2 ANQGSEA. This CDR3 spans 13 amino acids. CDR3 residues: CSVEGGEGYEQYF. The CDR3 DNA is TGCAGCGTTGAAGGCGGGGAAGGGTACGAGCAGTACTTC.